This T cell receptor beta chain was documented in a study of blood T cell repertoires in COVID-19 (dated by TCRdb to 2020 to 2022). Notes on the research overall: Collaborator samples came from the United States, Italy and Spain and covered acute and convalescent phases of COVID-19. The prospective study material was composed of cDNA or gDNA derived from T cells, B-cell-depleted T cells, or PBMCs. Deeply sampled blood TCRbeta repertoires from subjects exposed to, actively infected with, or recovered from COVID-19 were included in the dataset. The repertoires were made available in a free public database intended to serve as a resource for research on the immune response to SARS-CoV-2. Samples were obtained from the ongoing ImmuneRACE study (first 160 participants) and from 1,254 subjects provided by 6 global collaborators. The sample metadata nearly always contained a de-identified subject ID, COVID-19 status, age in years and sex. Where available, HLA class I and class II types were taken from metadata supplied by the sample provider and were not determined by assay-based typing. The study at large found these results: Clinical and demographic metadata were provided uncurated, with the amount varying by source and participant.

The collaborating institutions used their own protocols to collect whole blood in K2EDTA tubes. For TCRbeta analysis, collaborators shipped samples in one of three forms: frozen whole blood, isolated PBMCs, or DNA extracted from either of those sample types. To note about this clone: Its target antigen remains unknown. No base quality values were provided; no much bigger clone lies one nucleotide off.

TCRbeta CDR3 regions were amplified from genomic DNA using the immunoSEQ Assay, a bias-controlled multiplex PCR. Processing in the source paper ran as follows. The number of nucleated cells in each sample was estimated from the amplification of reference gene primers within the assay. Sequence reads were collapsed and filtered to measure the absolute abundance of every unique TCRbeta CDR3 rearrangement. For each sample, productive Simpson clonality was calculated as the square root of Simpson's diversity index over productive rearrangements. The immuneACCESS repertoire file appears here via TCRdb, limited to in-frame rearrangements. These files lack a portion of the clones; in checked studies, under half of the deficit traces to unresolved V genes, and the cause of the others is not known. V and J calls and clone size are as listed in that table; D and trimming were resolved from the DNA. This sample holds around 160,000 clones; around 82% were observed only once. The ten largest clones add up to about an eighth of the sample.

The CDR3, cysteine through phenylalanine, is 17 amino acids long. The retained sequence is limited to the CDR3, 51 bases, with the frame set at the first base. Trimming leaves V shorter by 1 base and J shorter by 1 base, with the junction holding 7 bases beyond the gene matches. For CDR1 and CDR2, the germline V gene lists MDHEN and SYDVKM. The sequenced sample was peripheral blood. This receptor was obtained from a man aged 55-75 years with active or convalescent COVID-19. In this chain, TRBV28 is recombined with TRBJ1-5; 7 bases in the middle match TRBD1. In nucleotides, the sequence is TGTGCCAGCAGTTTATCGAAGACAGGGCCAAGCAATCAGCCCCAGCATTTT. The encoded protein is CASSLSKTGPSNQPQHF.